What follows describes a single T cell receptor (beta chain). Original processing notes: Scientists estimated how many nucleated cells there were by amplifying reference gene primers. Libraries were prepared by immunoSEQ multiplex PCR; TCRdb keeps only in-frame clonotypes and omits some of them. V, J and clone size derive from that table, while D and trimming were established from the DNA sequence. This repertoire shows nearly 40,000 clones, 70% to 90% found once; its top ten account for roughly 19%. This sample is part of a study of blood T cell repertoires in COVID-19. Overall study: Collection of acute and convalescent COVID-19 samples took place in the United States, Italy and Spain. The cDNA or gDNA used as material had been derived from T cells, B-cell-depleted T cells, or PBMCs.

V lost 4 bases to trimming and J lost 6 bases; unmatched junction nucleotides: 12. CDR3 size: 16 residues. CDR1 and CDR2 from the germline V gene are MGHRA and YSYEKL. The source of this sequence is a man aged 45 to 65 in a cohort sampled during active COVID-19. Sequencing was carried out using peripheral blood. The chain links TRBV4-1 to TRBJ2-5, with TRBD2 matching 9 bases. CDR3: CASSLSMGGGAKTQYF. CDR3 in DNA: TGCGCCAGCAGCCTAAGCATGGGCGGGGGGGCAAAGACCCAGTACTTC.